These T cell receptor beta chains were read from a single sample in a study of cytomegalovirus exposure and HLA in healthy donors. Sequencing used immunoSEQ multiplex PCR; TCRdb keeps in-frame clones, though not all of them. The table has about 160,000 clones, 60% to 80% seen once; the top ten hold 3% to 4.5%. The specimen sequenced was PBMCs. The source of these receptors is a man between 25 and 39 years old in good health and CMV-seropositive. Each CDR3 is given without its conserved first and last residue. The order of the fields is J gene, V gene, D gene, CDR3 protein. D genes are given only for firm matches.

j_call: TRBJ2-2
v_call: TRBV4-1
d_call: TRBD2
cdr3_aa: ASSRLSRGGTGELF

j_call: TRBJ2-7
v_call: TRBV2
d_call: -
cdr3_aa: ASSGQGRTYEQY

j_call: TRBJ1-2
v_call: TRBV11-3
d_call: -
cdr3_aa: ASRGARVYEVDYGYT

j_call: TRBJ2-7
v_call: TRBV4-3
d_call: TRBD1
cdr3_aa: ASSQAGTGGNEQY

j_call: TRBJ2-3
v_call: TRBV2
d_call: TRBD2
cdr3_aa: ASSLAGGPYSTDTQY

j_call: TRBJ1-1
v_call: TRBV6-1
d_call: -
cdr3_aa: ASSEARQGETEAF

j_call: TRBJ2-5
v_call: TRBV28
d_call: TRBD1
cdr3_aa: ASSKGQQETQY

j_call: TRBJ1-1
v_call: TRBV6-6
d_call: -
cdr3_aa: ASSYPRGAGTEAF

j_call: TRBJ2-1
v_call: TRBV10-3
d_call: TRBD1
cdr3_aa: AMSRDRDNEQF

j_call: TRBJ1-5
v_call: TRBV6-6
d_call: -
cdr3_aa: ASSSSGQQPQH

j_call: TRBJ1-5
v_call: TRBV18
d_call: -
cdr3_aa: ASSPDTRGSPQH

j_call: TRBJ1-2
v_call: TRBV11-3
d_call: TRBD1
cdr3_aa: ASSSTGTGYGYT

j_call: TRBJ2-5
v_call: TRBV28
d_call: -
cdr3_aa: ASSSLLGGDALKTQY

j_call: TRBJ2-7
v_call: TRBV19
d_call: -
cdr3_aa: ASSITGIGYEQY

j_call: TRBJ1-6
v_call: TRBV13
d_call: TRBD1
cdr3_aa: ASSLVTGGGSPLH

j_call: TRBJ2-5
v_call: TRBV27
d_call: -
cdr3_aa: ASSPLGRGQETQY

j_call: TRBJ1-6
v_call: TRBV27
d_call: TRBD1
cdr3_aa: ASSLGQPSYNSPLH

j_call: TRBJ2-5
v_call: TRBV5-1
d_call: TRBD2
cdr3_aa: ASSVVAGGVQETQY

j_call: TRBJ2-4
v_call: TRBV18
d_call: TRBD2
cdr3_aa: ASSPEAGGKNIQY

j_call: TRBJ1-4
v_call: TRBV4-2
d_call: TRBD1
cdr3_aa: ASSQRQGEKLF

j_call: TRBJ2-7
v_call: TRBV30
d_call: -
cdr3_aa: AWIRQAASREQY

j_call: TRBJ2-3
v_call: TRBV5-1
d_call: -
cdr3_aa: ASSLDGGTDTQY

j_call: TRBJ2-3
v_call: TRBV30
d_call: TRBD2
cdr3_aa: AWSVGLAGGDTQY

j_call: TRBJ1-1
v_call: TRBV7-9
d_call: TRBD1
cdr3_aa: ASSSTPTGAGTEAF

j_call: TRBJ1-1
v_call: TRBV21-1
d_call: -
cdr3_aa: ASSKASWGSGTGLLAMVKAF